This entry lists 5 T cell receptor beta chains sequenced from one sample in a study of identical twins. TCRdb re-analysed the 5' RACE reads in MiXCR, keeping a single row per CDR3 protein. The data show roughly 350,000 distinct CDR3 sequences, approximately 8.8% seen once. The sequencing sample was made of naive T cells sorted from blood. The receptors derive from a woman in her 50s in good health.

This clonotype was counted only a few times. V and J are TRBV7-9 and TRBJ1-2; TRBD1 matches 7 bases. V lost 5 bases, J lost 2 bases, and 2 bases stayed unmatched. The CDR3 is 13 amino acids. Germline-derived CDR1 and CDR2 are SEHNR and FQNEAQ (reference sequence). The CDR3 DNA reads TGTGCCAGCAGCCAGACAGGGAACTATGGCTACACCTTC. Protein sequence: CASSQTGNYGYTF.

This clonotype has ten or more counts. CDR3 residues: CASSLEGRRSDTQYF. The CDR3 DNA reads TGCGCCAGCAGCTTGGAGGGGCGCAGGTCAGATACGCAGTATTTT. This chain uses TRBV5-1 with TRBJ2-3; a possible D gene is TRBD1 (5 bases). Germline loops: CDR1 SGHRS, CDR2 YFSETQ. The CDR3 is made up of 15 amino acids. V was trimmed by 0 bases and J by 4 bases, leaving 12 bases between them.

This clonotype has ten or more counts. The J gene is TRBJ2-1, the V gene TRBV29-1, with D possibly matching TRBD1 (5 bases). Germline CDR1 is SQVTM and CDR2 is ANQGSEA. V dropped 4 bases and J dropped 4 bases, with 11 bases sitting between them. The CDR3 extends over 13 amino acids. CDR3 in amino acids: CSVGTGAYNEQFF. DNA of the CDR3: TGCAGCGTTGGAACAGGAGCTTACAATGAGCAGTTCTTC.

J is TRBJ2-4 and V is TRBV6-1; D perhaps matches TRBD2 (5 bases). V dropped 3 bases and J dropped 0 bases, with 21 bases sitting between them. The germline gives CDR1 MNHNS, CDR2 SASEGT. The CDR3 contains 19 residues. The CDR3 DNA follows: TGTGCCAGCAGTGAGTTGGAGGCCAACTTGGTGCTAGCCAAAAACATTCAGTACTTC. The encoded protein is CASSELEANLVLAKNIQYF.

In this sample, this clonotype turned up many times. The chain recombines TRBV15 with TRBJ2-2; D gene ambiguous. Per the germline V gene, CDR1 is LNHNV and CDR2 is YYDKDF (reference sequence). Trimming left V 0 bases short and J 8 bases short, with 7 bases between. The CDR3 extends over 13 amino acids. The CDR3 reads CATSRDLAGELFF. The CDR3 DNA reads TGTGCCACCAGCAGAGATCTGGCTGGGGAGCTGTTTTTT.